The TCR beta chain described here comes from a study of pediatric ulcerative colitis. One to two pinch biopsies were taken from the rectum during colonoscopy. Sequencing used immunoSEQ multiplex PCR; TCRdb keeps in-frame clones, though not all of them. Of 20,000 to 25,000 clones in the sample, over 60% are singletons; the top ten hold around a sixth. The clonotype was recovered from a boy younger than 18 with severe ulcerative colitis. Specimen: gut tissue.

The CDR3 loop reads CASSQDGGAGANVLTF. As DNA, the CDR3 is TGCGCCAGCAGCCAAGATGGGGGGGCTGGGGCCAACGTCCTGACTTTC. This chain uses TRBV4-3 with TRBJ2-6, with TRBD2 identical over 7 bases. J lost 2 bases, V lost 0 bases, and 1 base had no gene match. CDR1 is LGHNA and CDR2 is YSLEER in the germline V gene. This CDR3 is built from 16 residues.